The 27 T cell receptor beta chains listed next were all sequenced from one sample in a study of cytomegalovirus exposure and HLA in healthy donors. A multiplex PCR was run with 60 Vbeta primers and 13 Jbeta primers. Profiling relied on immunoSEQ multiplex PCR, and the TCRdb table lists in-frame clones only, not all of them. The sample has under 90,000 clones; just under 90% are singletons. The sample taken for sequencing was PBMCs. These receptor sequences come from a man between 18 and 35 years old in good health and CMV-seronegative.

The chain recombines TRBV2 with TRBJ1-2; tentatively, D is TRBD1 (5 bases). Germline lookup yields CDR1 SNHLY and CDR2 FYNNEI. This CDR3 region has 14 residues. The germline V and J ends were trimmed by 6 bases and 3 bases, with 14 bases remaining between them. DNA for the CDR3: TGTGCCAGCAGGCTAGCGGGAGGGGACTATGGCTACACCTTC. Residues: CASRLAGGDYGYTF.

This chain uses TRBV4-3 with TRBJ2-5; the match to TRBD2 covers 7 bases. The CDR3 is 15 amino acids. Germline-derived CDR1 and CDR2 are LGHNA and YSLEER. V gave up 4 bases and J gave up 3 bases; unmatched junction bases: 8. The CDR3 protein is CASSRPGGNKETQYF. The CDR3 coding sequence is TGCGCCAGCAGCCGACCCGGGGGGAATAAAGAGACCCAGTACTTC.

The rearrangement links TRBV7-2 to TRBJ2-4; possibly TRBD2 for D (5 bases). CDR3 length: 16 residues. Looked up from germline, CDR1 is SGHTA and CDR2 is FQGNSA. V was trimmed by 5 bases and J by 7 bases, leaving 21 bases between them. The CDR3 loop reads CASSPVFGRLGNIQYF. Here the CDR3 DNA reads TGTGCCAGCAGCCCCGTGTTTGGGAGATTGGGGAACATTCAGTACTTC.

This chain links TRBV2 with TRBJ2-3; 7 nucleotides match TRBD1. CDR3 length: 14 residues. CDR1 is SNHLY, CDR2 FYNNEI, per germline. J lost 0 bases, V lost 7 bases, and 4 bases had no gene match. The CDR3: CASTEQGSTDTQYF. Written as DNA, the CDR3 is TGTGCCAGCACCGAACAGGGGAGCACAGATACGCAGTATTTT.

This chain links TRBV29-1 with TRBJ1-1; 7 bases are a match to TRBD1. Germline V gene lookup returns CDR1 SQVTM and CDR2 ANQGSEA. After removal of 5 bases from V and 6 bases from J, the junction contained 18 bases not matched to a gene. CDR3 size: 16 residues. CDR3 DNA: TGCAGCGTTCCACGTTCCTGGCAGGGGGTGAGATCTGAAGCTTTCTTT. It is translated as CSVPRSWQGVRSEAFF.

This clone was seen a single time. V gene TRBV28 combines with J gene TRBJ1-2; D is unclear. The CDR3 loop spans 14 amino acids. V gave up 5 bases and J gave up 4 bases, with 14 bases separating them. Germline V gene data show CDR1 as MDHEN and CDR2 as SYDVKM. This chain's CDR3 is CASSERNIRYGYTF. In nucleotides, the CDR3 is TGTGCCAGCAGTGAAAGAAACATCCGCTATGGCTACACCTTC.

This chain uses TRBV7-9 with TRBJ1-2; D gene unclear. CDR3 length equals 15 residues. Per germline, CDR1 SEHNR and CDR2 FQNEAQ (reference sequence). The V gene lost 0 bases and the J gene lost 0 bases, with 8 bases spanning the gap. This chain's CDR3 is CASSLAWSANYGYTF. The CDR3 DNA sequence: TGTGCCAGCAGCTTAGCTTGGTCAGCTAACTATGGCTACACCTTC. Variable domain in full (rest from reference TRBV7-9 and TRBJ1-2): DTGVSQNPRHKITKRGQNVTFRCDPISEHNRLYWYRQTLGQGPEFLTYFQNEAQLEKSRLLSDRFSAERPKGSFSTLEIQRTEQGDSAMYLCASSLAWSANYGYTFGSGTRLTVV.

The chain employs TRBV7-2 and TRBJ2-3; 7 bases map to TRBD2. The CDR3 has 14 residues. Germline loops: CDR1 SGHTA, CDR2 FQGNSA. V was clipped by 5 bases and J by 4 bases; unmatched bases: 6. CDR3 sequence: CASSPRGGADTQYF. In DNA form, the CDR3 reads TGTGCCAGCAGCCCCCGGGGAGGGGCAGATACGCAGTATTTT. Supplemented by reference TRBV7-2 and TRBJ2-3, the full variable domain reads GAGVSQSPSNKVTEKGKDVELRCDPISGHTALYWYRQSLGQGLEFLIYFQGNSAPDKSGLPSDRFSAERTGGSVSTLTIQRTQQEDSAVYLCASSPRGGADTQYFGPGTRLTVL.

V usage is TRBV5-1 and J usage is TRBJ2-2; TRBD2 matches 7 bases. V lost 5 bases, J lost 8 bases, and 9 bases stayed unmatched. The CDR3 has 14 residues. Germline V gives CDR1 SGHRS, CDR2 YFSETQ. CDR3 sequence: CASSNTSVSGELFF. CDR3 nucleotides: TGCGCCAGCAGTAATACTAGCGTCTCGGGGGAGCTGTTTTTT.

This chain links TRBV6-5 with TRBJ2-1, with 10 bases matching TRBD2. CDR1 MNHEY and CDR2 SVGAGI come from the germline V gene. V lost 6 bases, J lost 6 bases, and 8 bases stayed unmatched. The CDR3 extends over 15 amino acids. CDR3 region: CASSPILAGVNEQFF. The CDR3 bases are TGTGCCAGCAGCCCTATCCTAGCGGGAGTCAATGAGCAGTTCTTC.

The chain recombines TRBV5-1 with TRBJ1-1; the match to TRBD1 covers 9 bases. Germline V lookup: CDR1 SGHRS, CDR2 YFSETQ. V lost 3 bases to trimming and J lost 0 bases; unmatched junction nucleotides: 3. The CDR3 runs 15 residues. The CDR3 sequence is CASSSDRGLNTEAFF. CDR3 sequence (DNA): TGCGCCAGCAGCTCGGACAGGGGATTGAACACTGAAGCTTTCTTT.

The chain links TRBV28 to TRBJ2-3, with TRBD1 as a possible D gene (6 bases). Trimming cost V 10 bases and J 1 base, with 18 bases left between them. Germline CDR1 reads MDHEN; CDR2 reads SYDVKM. The CDR3 runs 15 residues. Written as DNA, the CDR3 is TGTGCCACTTACATCCAGGGGCCGGGCACAGATACGCAGTATTTT. The encoded protein is CATYIQGPGTDTQYF.

This chain links TRBV7-9 with TRBJ1-4, with a tentative D call TRBD1 (5 bases). Germline lookup yields CDR1 SEHNR and CDR2 FQNEAQ (reference sequence). The CDR3 is made up of 16 amino acids. V lost 0 bases and J 7 bases, leaving 15 bases between the germline ends. In DNA form, the CDR3 reads TGTGCCAGCAGCTTAGCGGTAAGGGGCGCCGGTGAAAAACTGTTTTTT. Its translation: CASSLAVRGAGEKLFF.

The V and J genes are TRBV5-1 and TRBJ2-7; 8 nucleotides align to TRBD1. Looked up from germline, CDR1 is SGHRS and CDR2 is YFSETQ. CDR3 length: 16 residues. Trimming removed 0 bases from V and 7 bases from J; junction bases left unmatched: 12. Here the CDR3 reads CASSLAVTGVPREQYF. The CDR3 DNA sequence: TGCGCCAGCAGCTTGGCCGTGACAGGGGTTCCCCGGGAGCAGTACTTC.

As to this clone: At one of its ends the junction is not consistent with the germline gene, which may arise from a read error. The chain combines TRBV7-7 with TRBJ2-1; 8 bases are a match to TRBD2. The CDR3 totals 15 residues. From germline, CDR1 is SSHAT and CDR2 FNYEAQ (reference sequence). CDR3 loop: CASSLVPAGENEQFF. The CDR3 DNA reads TGTGCTAGCAGCTTAGTACCAGCGGGAGAAAATGAGCAGTTCTTC.

This rearrangement joins TRBV7-9 to TRBJ2-5; 10 positions match TRBD2. CDR1 is SEHNR, CDR2 FQNEAQ, per germline (reference sequence). The ends lost 5 bases at V and 3 bases at J; junction bases unmatched: 6. The CDR3 loop spans 15 amino acids. The CDR3 nucleotides are TGTGCCAGCAGCCGTACTAGCGGGATGGAAGAGACCCAGTACTTC. Translated, it gives CASSRTSGMEETQYF.

The rearrangement joins TRBV27 to TRBJ2-7; the D gene is possibly TRBD2 (6 bases). V was pared by 6 bases and J by 0 bases, with 9 bases between. The germline V gene has CDR1 MNHEY and CDR2 SMNVEV (reference sequence). The CDR3 length is 13 residues. The CDR3 is CASRGLSSYEQYF. The CDR3 DNA follows: TGTGCCAGCAGGGGACTGAGCTCCTACGAGCAGTACTTC.

This chain links TRBV6-1 with TRBJ2-7; TRBD2 might be the D (6 bases). V lost 10 bases and J lost 6, with 22 bases in between. CDR1 is MNHNS, CDR2 SASEGT, per germline. The CDR3 extends over 14 amino acids. CDR3 protein: CATLREAWGGEQYF. The CDR3 coding sequence is TGTGCCACCCTGAGGGAGGCGTGGGGAGGCGAGCAGTACTTC.

V is TRBV7-9 and J is TRBJ1-4, with D possibly matching TRBD1 (6 bases). From germline, CDR1 is SEHNR and CDR2 FQNEAQ (reference sequence). The CDR3 runs 16 residues. With 5 bases removed from V and 8 bases from J, the gap between germline ends came to 21 bases. The chain's CDR3 is CASSRGGALAWEKLFF. The CDR3 DNA reads as TGTGCCAGCAGCCGGGGGGGCGCGCTCGCATGGGAAAAACTGTTTTTT.

The chain couples TRBV4-1 to TRBJ2-1, with D maybe TRBD2 (5 bases). The CDR3 is made up of 17 amino acids. Germline V gives CDR1 MGHRA, CDR2 YSYEKL. V gave up 0 bases and J gave up 0 bases, with 12 bases separating them. CDR3 coding DNA: TGCGCCAGCAGCCAAGATATTCGTGGGAGCTCCTACAATGAGCAGTTCTTC. Its protein is CASSQDIRGSSYNEQFF.

The chain recombines TRBV5-1 with TRBJ1-2; D gene uncertain. The germline V and J ends were trimmed by 4 bases and 8 bases, with 18 bases remaining between them. This CDR3 is 14 amino acids long. Per the germline V gene, CDR1 is SGHRS and CDR2 is YFSETQ. The CDR3 sequence is CASSPAFEGPGYTF. The DNA of the CDR3 is TGCGCCAGCAGCCCCGCGTTTGAGGGCCCCGGCTACACCTTC.

V and J are TRBV27 and TRBJ2-5; a weak D match, TRBD2 (6 bases). Gene TRBJ2-7 matches the end of the DNA better, so the J call may be wrong. Germline assignment: CDR1 MNHEY and CDR2 SMNVEV (reference sequence). The CDR3 extends over 17 amino acids. The CDR3 region is CASSLSGFGGDPYEQYF. The CDR3 nucleotides read TGTGCCAGCAGTTTATCGGGTTTCGGAGGGGACCCCTACGAGCAGTACTTC.

The chain carries TRBV30 and TRBJ1-1; 7 bases are shared with TRBD1. After removal of 3 bases from V and 5 bases from J, the junction contained 3 bases not matched to a gene. CDR3 length: 12 residues. Germline CDR1 reads GTSNPN; CDR2 reads SVGIG (reference sequence). The DNA of the CDR3 is TGTGCCTGGAGAGCAGGGGGGACTGAAGCTTTCTTT. It specifies CAWRAGGTEAFF.

The rearrangement uses TRBV5-1 and TRBJ2-1; weak D call: TRBD1 (5 bases). This CDR3 contains 14 residues. Trimming stripped 0 bases from V and 6 bases from J, with 10 bases between. Germline CDR1 and CDR2: SGHRS and YFSETQ. CDR3 DNA sequence: TGCGCCAGCAGCTTGGCAGGGTCGGGCAATGAGCAGTTCTTC. Protein sequence: CASSLAGSGNEQFF.

This clone was observed a single time. The rearrangement uses TRBV6-5 and TRBJ2-1; D might be TRBD2 (5 bases). This CDR3 has 14 residues. Germline assignment: CDR1 MNHEY and CDR2 SVGAGI. V was clipped by 7 bases and J by 4 bases, with 14 bases between them. CDR3 sequence (DNA): TGTGCCAGCACCCCGGACTTAGCATACAATGAGCAGTTCTTC. Its protein is CASTPDLAYNEQFF.

The chain couples TRBV5-4 to TRBJ2-1; TRBD2 is a possible D gene (5 bases). With 1 base removed from V and 0 bases from J, the gap between germline ends came to 8 bases. The CDR3 sequence is 15 residues long. Germline-derived CDR1 and CDR2 are SGHNT and YYREEE (reference sequence). CDR3 in amino acids: CASSLRLSSYNEQFF. DNA for the CDR3: TGTGCCAGCAGCTTGAGACTAAGCTCCTACAATGAGCAGTTCTTC.

The chain employs TRBV18 and TRBJ2-6; tentatively, D is TRBD1 (6 bases). The CDR3 runs 15 residues. Deletions cut 5 bases from V and 2 bases from J, with 10 bases between. CDR1 and CDR2 (germline): KGHSH, LQKENI. The CDR3 nucleotides read TGTGCCAGCTCAACAAGACAGGCTGGGGCCAACGTCCTGACTTTC. Protein: CASSTRQAGANVLTF.